These 21 T cell receptor beta chains share one sample of origin, sequenced in a study of blood T cell repertoires in COVID-19. Data came from immunoSEQ multiplex PCR; TCRdb stores just in-frame clones and leaves some out. The data contain 150,000 or so clones, roughly 90% of them singletons. Sample: PBMCs or T cells enriched from blood (not recorded which). The receptors here all came from a woman aged 45 to 65 who had recovered from COVID-19.

In this sample, this clone turned up once. V is TRBV13 and J is TRBJ1-3; TRBD1 is a possible D gene (6 bases). The V end was cut by 5 bases, the J end by 0 bases, with 14 bases between. Germline assignment: CDR1 PRHDT and CDR2 FYEKMQ (reference sequence). The CDR3 is made up of 16 amino acids. CDR3 nucleotides: TGTGCCAGCAGCCCGGACAGAACCTTCTCTGGAAACACCATATATTTT. Protein product: CASSPDRTFSGNTIYF.

This clone showed up just once. The chain couples TRBV29-1 to TRBJ2-7; TRBD2 might be the D (5 bases). Germline assignment: CDR1 SQVTM and CDR2 ANQGSEA. The V end was cut by 7 bases, the J end by 5 bases, with 18 bases between. CDR3 length: 13 amino acids. CDR3 sequence: CSAAGPVIHEQYF. The CDR3 bases are TGCAGCGCCGCGGGCCCAGTAATCCACGAGCAGTACTTC.

The chain has TRBV6-2 or TRBV6-3 and TRBJ1-5; unclear D gene. The CDR3 runs 15 residues. Trimming left V 2 bases short and J 2 bases short, with 10 bases between. Germline V gives CDR1 MNHEY, CDR2 SVGEGT. The CDR3 loop is CASSYLDSGNQPQHF. The CDR3 DNA sequence: TGTGCCAGCAGTTACCTAGATAGCGGCAATCAGCCCCAGCATTTT.

This clone appeared many times. The J gene is TRBJ2-3, the V gene TRBV5-4; 9 nucleotides match TRBD1. Unmatched junction bases numbered 7, after V lost 4 bases and J lost 4 bases. The CDR3 is 15 residues long. Germline assignment: CDR1 SGHNT and CDR2 YYREEE (reference sequence). For the CDR3, the DNA is TGTGCCAGCAGCCCGGCCGGGACAGGGTCAGATACGCAGTATTTT. This sequence encodes CASSPAGTGSDTQYF.

This clone showed up just once. CDR3 protein: CASSLGQIDQPQHF. CDR3 bases: TGTGCCAGCAGCCTAGGACAGATAGATCAGCCCCAGCATTTT. The chain couples TRBV27 to TRBJ1-5; D may be TRBD1 (6 bases). The CDR3 extends over 14 amino acids. The germline V and J ends were trimmed by 6 bases and 5 bases, with 14 bases remaining between them. Germline V lookup: CDR1 MNHEY, CDR2 SMNVEV (reference sequence).

The V gene is TRBV21-1, the J gene TRBJ2-7; no check of the table's D call, TRBD1, against the DNA was made. TRBV21-1 is shown as a pseudogene. CDR3 size: 17 residues. For the CDR3, the DNA is TGTGCCAGCAGCAAACGGGGGGGACAGGGTAGCCCTTACGAGCAGTACTTC. Amino acids: CASSKRGGQGSPYEQYF.

The chain links TRBV28 to TRBJ2-7; tentatively, D is TRBD2 (5 bases). Germline lookup yields CDR1 MDHEN and CDR2 SYDVKM. Deletions cut 2 bases from V and 4 bases from J, with 6 bases between. This CDR3 spans 12 amino acids. DNA of the CDR3: TGTGCCAGCAGTTTACGGGGATACGAGCAGTACTTC. This sequence encodes CASSLRGYEQYF.

The chain recombines TRBV29-1 with TRBJ2-1; 16 bases agree with TRBD2. The V gene's germline CDR1 is SQVTM and CDR2 ANQGSEA. V lost 0 bases, J lost 2 bases, and 4 bases stayed unmatched. The CDR3 is 18 amino acids. The CDR3 coding sequence is TGCAGCGTTGAAGATCCGGGACTAGCGGGGGGGCCCTACAATGAGCAGTTCTTC. This gives the protein CSVEDPGLAGGPYNEQFF.

The chain uses TRBV7-2 and TRBJ1-5, with 8 positions matching TRBD1. In germline, CDR1 is SGHTA, CDR2 FQGNSA. V lost 1 base, J lost 5 bases, and 16 bases stayed unmatched. The CDR3 sequence is 19 residues long. As DNA, the CDR3 is TGTGCCAGCAGCTTAGAAACCCACAGGGGGGGGAGCTATCATCAGCCCCAGCATTTT. It yields the protein CASSLETHRGGSYHQPQHF.

V and J are TRBV7-2 and TRBJ2-3, with D possibly being TRBD1 (5 bases). Per the germline V gene, CDR1 is SGHTA and CDR2 is FQGNSA. V lost 5 bases and J 5 bases, leaving 5 bases between the germline ends. The CDR3 consists of 11 residues. CDR3: CASSQGDTQYF. In DNA form, the CDR3 reads TGTGCCAGCAGCCAGGGAGATACGCAGTATTTT.

The chain employs TRBV7-9 and TRBJ2-5, with D tentatively TRBD2 (5 bases). The V gene's germline CDR1 is SEHNR and CDR2 FQNEAQ (reference sequence). V was trimmed by 5 bases and J by 4 bases, leaving 17 bases between them. The CDR3 spans 15 residues. As DNA, the CDR3 is TGTGCCAGCAGCCCCGGGGTCAACCTTGGAGAGACCCAGTACTTC. Amino acid sequence: CASSPGVNLGETQYF.

V usage is TRBV19 and J usage is TRBJ1-4; 8 positions agree with TRBD1. CDR1 LNHDA and CDR2 SQIVND come from the germline V gene (reference sequence). The CDR3 length is 14 residues. The trim removed 8 bases at V and 2 bases at J, leaving 4 bases unmatched. CDR3 sequence (DNA): TGTGCCAGTCGGACAGGGTGGACTAATGAAAAACTGTTTTTT. Amino acids: CASRTGWTNEKLFF.

This clone was recorded only once. The chain recombines TRBV5-1 with TRBJ2-4; 7 bases line up with TRBD2. Looked up from germline, CDR1 is SGHRS and CDR2 is YFSETQ. Trimming at V came to 4 bases and at J to 5 bases, leaving 12 bases not matched to a gene. This CDR3 is built from 16 residues. The CDR3 coding sequence is TGCGCCAGCAGCCCATACTCGGCGGGGAGGGAAAACATTCAGTACTTC. It specifies CASSPYSAGRENIQYF.

The J gene is TRBJ2-1, the V gene TRBV7-8; 8 nucleotides agree with TRBD2. CDR1 and CDR2 from the germline V gene are SGHVS and FQNEAQ. The trim removed 5 bases at V and 2 bases at J, leaving 5 bases unmatched. The CDR3 runs 15 residues. The CDR3 protein is CASSILAGPYNEQFF. CDR3 DNA: TGTGCCAGCAGCATATTAGCGGGACCCTACAATGAGCAGTTCTTC.

The chain employs TRBV2 and TRBJ1-5; D remains unclear. The CDR3 runs 12 residues. The ends were cut back, 6 bases at V and 4 bases at J, with 7 bases in the middle. The germline V gene encodes CDR1 SNHLY and CDR2 FYNNEI. As DNA, the CDR3 is TGTGCCAGCAGGGAGGGAAATCAGCCCCAGCATTTT. Protein: CASREGNQPQHF.

The chain links TRBV4-3 to TRBJ2-2, with a weak D call TRBD2 (7 bases). V dropped 1 base and J dropped 7 bases, with 19 bases sitting between them. Germline V gives CDR1 LGHNA, CDR2 YSLEER. CDR3 length: 17 amino acids. CDR3 amino acids: CASSQGGVGGADGELFF. The CDR3 nucleotides read TGCGCCAGCAGCCAAGGAGGCGTGGGGGGGGCAGACGGGGAGCTGTTTTTT.

The genes are TRBV5-6 and TRBJ1-2; TRBD1 matches 11 bases. The CDR3 consists of 16 residues. V lost 4 bases and J lost 7; bases outside the gene matches: 12. CDR1 and CDR2 from the germline V gene are SGHDT and YYEEEE. CDR3 in DNA: TGTGCCAGCAGCCTCCCTTTAGGACAGGGGGCGAGTGGCTACACCTTC. Translated, it gives CASSLPLGQGASGYTF. Supplemented by reference TRBV5-6 and TRBJ1-2, the full variable domain reads DAGVTQSPTHLIKTRGQQVTLRCSPKSGHDTVSWYQQALGQGPQFIFQYYEEEERQRGNFPDRFSGHQFPNYSSELNVNALLLGDSALYLCASSLPLGQGASGYTFGSGTRLTVV.

The chain is built from TRBV7-2 and TRBJ2-5, with 8 bases aligning to TRBD1. The trim removed 3 bases at V and 8 bases at J, leaving 5 bases unmatched. This CDR3 spans 13 amino acids. CDR1 SGHTA and CDR2 FQGNSA come from the germline V gene. The CDR3 here is CASSFRQGRTQYF. CDR3 DNA: TGTGCCAGCAGCTTCCGACAGGGGAGAACCCAGTACTTC.

J is TRBJ2-3 and V is TRBV7-9; 11 bases map to TRBD2. The CDR3 has 15 residues. The germline V gene encodes CDR1 SEHNR and CDR2 FQNEAQ (reference sequence). Germline trimming cut 5 bases from V and 4 bases from J; bases unmatched to any gene: 5. CDR3 coding DNA: TGTGCCAGCAGCATTACTAGCGGGGGTTCAGATACGCAGTATTTT. Amino acid sequence: CASSITSGGSDTQYF.

The chain joins TRBV15 to TRBJ2-7; the D gene is possibly TRBD1 (6 bases). The V gene's germline CDR1 is LNHNV and CDR2 YYDKDF (reference sequence). The V and J ends lost 3 bases and 0 bases respectively, with 9 bases between them. CDR3 size: 14 residues. DNA of the CDR3: TGTGCCACCAGCAGGACAGGCAACTCCTACGAGCAGTACTTC. This encodes CATSRTGNSYEQYF.

The V gene is TRBV30, the J gene TRBJ2-3, with D possibly matching TRBD2 (5 bases). Trimming cost V 3 bases and J 4 bases, with 11 bases left between them. Germline V lookup: CDR1 GTSNPN, CDR2 SVGIG (reference sequence). This CDR3 region has 13 residues. The CDR3 spells CAWSLKGADTQYF. In DNA, the CDR3 is TGTGCCTGGAGCCTCAAGGGAGCAGATACGCAGTATTTT.